The 19 T cell receptor beta chains presented below share a single source sample, sequenced in a study of PD-1 blockade in mismatch repair-deficient tumors. Assay used: immunoSEQ multiplex PCR; TCRdb lists only in-frame clones, some missing. The sample comprises about 79,000 clones, 80% to 90% of which are singletons, and about 6% rests with the top ten. The specimen was peripheral blood, collected 44 weeks after starting pembrolizumab. These receptors all stem from an adult with mismatch repair-deficient cancer.

There are a few counts of this clone. The gene calls are TRBV5-1 and TRBJ2-7, with D possibly TRBD2 on 7 matching bases. The CDR3 contains 14 residues. Germline V lookup: CDR1 SGHRS, CDR2 YFSETQ. The V end was cut by 3 bases, the J end by 6 bases, with 16 bases between. CDR3 nucleotide sequence: TGCGCCAGCAGCTCGAGGGGGACTACTAGCGAGCAGTACTTC. Encoded protein: CASSSRGTTSEQYF.

As DNA, the CDR3 is TGTGCCAGCAGTTCCCTCGGCGGTACCTGGGGCTACACCTTC. Encoded protein: CASSSLGGTWGYTF. The rearrangement joins TRBV6-6 to TRBJ1-2; D ambiguous. This CDR3 has 14 amino acids. CDR1 is MNHNY, CDR2 SVGAGI, per germline (reference sequence). The V end lost 4 bases, the J end lost 8 bases, and 17 bases lay between the germline ends.

The chain has TRBV7-9 and TRBJ1-2; D perhaps matches TRBD1 (5 bases). This CDR3 comprises 15 residues. The germline V gene has CDR1 SEHNR and CDR2 FQNEAQ (reference sequence). Trimming took 0 bases from V and 4 from J, leaving 12 bases between them. The CDR3 nucleotides read TGTGCCAGCAGCTTAGCGACGGACATTCCCTATGGCTACACCTTC. Translating it yields CASSLATDIPYGYTF.

A single count supports this clone. V usage is TRBV13 and J usage is TRBJ2-5; 7 nucleotides match TRBD2. Trimming took 5 bases from V and 2 from J; bases not matched to a gene: 8. The CDR3 totals 15 residues. Looked up from germline, CDR1 is PRHDT and CDR2 is FYEKMQ (reference sequence). DNA of the CDR3: TGTGCCAGCAGCCAAGGGAGGGTTGGGCAAGAGACCCAGTACTTC. Amino acid sequence: CASSQGRVGQETQYF.

The J gene is TRBJ2-7, the V gene TRBV14; D possibly corresponds to TRBD1 (5 bases). The CDR3 contains 14 residues. Trimming took off 2 bases at V and 2 bases at J, with 10 bases between the two ends. Looked up from germline, CDR1 is SGHDN and CDR2 is FVKESK. The DNA of the CDR3 is TGTGCCAGCAGCCAACGGACACAGACCTACGAGCAGTACTTC. This translates into CASSQRTQTYEQYF.

V gene TRBV9 combines with J gene TRBJ2-4; TRBD2 matches 11 bases. The CDR3 consists of 18 residues. From germline, CDR1 is SGDLS and CDR2 YYNGEE. The junction had 5 bases not matched to a gene; V was cut back by 0 bases and J by 0 bases. The CDR3 region is CASSVEGGLAGAKNIQYF. CDR3 DNA sequence: TGTGCCAGCAGCGTAGAGGGAGGACTAGCGGGAGCCAAAAACATTCAGTACTTC.

The chain carries TRBV7-9 and TRBJ2-7; 14 bases map to TRBD2. There are 16 residues in the CDR3. The V and J ends lost 3 bases and 1 base, in that order; junction bases with no gene match: 2. The germline V gene encodes CDR1 SEHNR and CDR2 FQNEAQ (reference sequence). For the CDR3, the DNA is TGTGCCAGCAGCTTGCGGACTAGCGGGAGGTCCTACGAGCAGTACTTC. Its translation: CASSLRTSGRSYEQYF.

V gene TRBV16 combines with J gene TRBJ2-7, with TRBD2 matching 12 bases. The CDR3 is 15 residues long. Germline CDR1 KGHSY, CDR2 FQNENV. The J segment lost 6 bases and the V segment lost 3 bases, leaving 6 bases of the junction unmatched. The CDR3 sequence: CASSHLTSGSGEQYF. DNA for the CDR3: TGTGCCAGCAGCCACCTGACTAGCGGGAGCGGCGAGCAGTACTTC.

The chain carries TRBV6-5 and TRBJ1-2; TRBD1 matches 9 bases. This CDR3 is 16 amino acids long. Germline lookup yields CDR1 MNHEY and CDR2 SVGAGI. V shed 0 bases, J shed 4 bases, and the junction held 6 bases outside the gene matches. The CDR3 nucleotides read TGTGCCAGCAGTTACTCCGGGACAGGGCACGTCTATGGCTACACCTTC. This codes for CASSYSGTGHVYGYTF.

The chain carries TRBV9 and TRBJ2-1, with 13 bases that match TRBD2. In germline, CDR1 is SGDLS, CDR2 YYNGEE. This CDR3 is built from 16 residues. With 2 bases clipped from V and 9 bases from J, the junction kept 8 bases outside the gene matches. For the CDR3, the DNA is TGTGCCAGCAGCGTCTCTGGACTAGCGGGAGTCAGTGAGCAGTTCTTC. Amino acids: CASSVSGLAGVSEQFF.

Worth noting for this clone: Sequence at one end of the junction differs from germline and may be a read error. The V and J genes are TRBV14 and TRBJ2-1, with D hard to call. The CDR3 sequence is 14 residues long. Germline V gene lookup returns CDR1 SGHDN and CDR2 FVKESK. The CDR3 DNA sequence: TGTGCCAGCAGCCCCCCCATCTCCCACAATGAGCAGTTCTTC. This translates into CASSPPISHNEQFF.

The chain has TRBV11-1 and TRBJ2-3; 9 positions agree with TRBD2. After removal of 2 bases from V and 2 bases from J, the junction contained 5 bases not matched to a gene. The CDR3 is 16 residues long. Germline V gene lookup returns CDR1 SGHAT and CDR2 FQDESV (reference sequence). The CDR3 sequence is CASSLSASGATDTQYF. The CDR3 bases are TGTGCCAGCAGCTTATCAGCTAGCGGGGCCACAGATACGCAGTATTTT.

J is TRBJ2-3 and V is TRBV6-4, with TRBD2 identical over 9 bases. J lost 9 bases, V lost 4 bases, and 8 bases had no gene match. The CDR3 has 14 amino acids. CDR1 and CDR2 from the germline V gene are MRHNA and SNTAGT. The CDR3 DNA is TGTGCCAGCAGTGTACTAGCGGGTCCAGGAACGCAGTATTTT. As protein: CASSVLAGPGTQYF.

The V gene is TRBV9, the J gene TRBJ2-3; 8 bases fit TRBD1. CDR1 is SGDLS and CDR2 is YYNGEE in the germline V gene. After removal of 4 bases from V and 2 bases from J, the junction contained 6 bases not matched to a gene. The length of the CDR3 is 15 residues. The CDR3: CASSTRGQDTDTQYF. The CDR3, as DNA: TGTGCCAGCAGCACACGGGGACAGGACACAGATACGCAGTATTTT.

V is TRBV27 and J is TRBJ2-5, with TRBD2 matching over 13 bases. The length of the CDR3 is 16 residues. With V trimmed by 6 bases and J by 5 bases, 9 bases remained unmatched. CDR1 MNHEY and CDR2 SMNVEV come from the germline V gene (reference sequence). CDR3 region: CASRVTSGRAWETQYF. The CDR3 nucleotides are TGTGCCAGCAGAGTTACTAGCGGGAGGGCCTGGGAGACCCAGTACTTC.

The chain uses TRBV5-4 and TRBJ2-7; D remains unclear. The CDR3 runs 13 residues. CDR1 and CDR2 (germline): SGHNT, YYREEE (reference sequence). V was pared by 1 base and J by 4 bases, with 9 bases between. CDR3 nucleotides: TGTGCCAGCAGCTTGCAAGGAGTTTACGAGCAGTACTTC. It codes for CASSLQGVYEQYF.

V gene TRBV4-2 combines with J gene TRBJ2-3; 8 nucleotides line up with TRBD2. The CDR3 consists of 16 residues. Germline assignment: CDR1 LGHNA and CDR2 YNFKEQ. The trim removed 5 bases at V and 2 bases at J, leaving 9 bases unmatched. This chain's CDR3 is CASSTPAGGPTDTQYF. CDR3 bases: TGTGCCAGCAGCACCCCTGCGGGAGGCCCCACAGATACGCAGTATTTT.

This chain uses TRBV7-9 with TRBJ2-3, with TRBD2 matching over 7 bases. V was pared by 5 bases and J by 2 bases, with 4 bases of the junction left unmatched. Per the germline V gene, CDR1 is SEHNR and CDR2 is FQNEAQ (reference sequence). CDR3 length equals 14 residues. CDR3 sequence: CASSRLAFTDTQYF. The CDR3 DNA reads as TGTGCCAGCAGCCGACTAGCCTTCACAGATACGCAGTATTTT.

The V gene is TRBV9, the J gene TRBJ1-3; unclear D gene. Trimming stripped 0 bases from V and 8 bases from J, with 21 bases between. There are 17 residues in the CDR3. Germline CDR1 SGDLS, CDR2 YYNGEE. Here the CDR3 reads CASSVAFSLAGQDTIYF. For the CDR3, the DNA is TGTGCCAGCAGCGTAGCTTTCTCCCTCGCAGGCCAAGACACCATATATTTT.